This TCR beta chain was sequenced in a study of T cell responses to AZD1222 COVID-19 vaccine. Study results and caveats: Samples come after the peak T cell response, not at day 14.

CDR3 length: 16 amino acids. Germline V gives CDR1 MNHEY, CDR2 SMNVEV (reference sequence). Trimming removed 5 bases from V and 9 bases from J; junction bases left unmatched: 14. Repertoires were generated with immunoSEQ multiplex PCR, while TCRdb's copy carries only in-frame clones and drops some. This sample has about 100,000 clones, with about nine tenths found just once. Details on this clone: The target antigen is unknown.

This specimen consisted of peripheral blood, obtained 28 days after the second AZD1222 dose. This receptor was obtained from an adult who received the AZD1222 COVID-19 vaccine. V is TRBV27 and J is TRBJ2-1, with TRBD2 identical over 9 bases. CDR3: CASSPQSGRPFGEQFF. The CDR3 DNA follows: TGTGCCAGCAGTCCCCAAAGCGGGAGGCCTTTTGGTGAGCAGTTCTTC.